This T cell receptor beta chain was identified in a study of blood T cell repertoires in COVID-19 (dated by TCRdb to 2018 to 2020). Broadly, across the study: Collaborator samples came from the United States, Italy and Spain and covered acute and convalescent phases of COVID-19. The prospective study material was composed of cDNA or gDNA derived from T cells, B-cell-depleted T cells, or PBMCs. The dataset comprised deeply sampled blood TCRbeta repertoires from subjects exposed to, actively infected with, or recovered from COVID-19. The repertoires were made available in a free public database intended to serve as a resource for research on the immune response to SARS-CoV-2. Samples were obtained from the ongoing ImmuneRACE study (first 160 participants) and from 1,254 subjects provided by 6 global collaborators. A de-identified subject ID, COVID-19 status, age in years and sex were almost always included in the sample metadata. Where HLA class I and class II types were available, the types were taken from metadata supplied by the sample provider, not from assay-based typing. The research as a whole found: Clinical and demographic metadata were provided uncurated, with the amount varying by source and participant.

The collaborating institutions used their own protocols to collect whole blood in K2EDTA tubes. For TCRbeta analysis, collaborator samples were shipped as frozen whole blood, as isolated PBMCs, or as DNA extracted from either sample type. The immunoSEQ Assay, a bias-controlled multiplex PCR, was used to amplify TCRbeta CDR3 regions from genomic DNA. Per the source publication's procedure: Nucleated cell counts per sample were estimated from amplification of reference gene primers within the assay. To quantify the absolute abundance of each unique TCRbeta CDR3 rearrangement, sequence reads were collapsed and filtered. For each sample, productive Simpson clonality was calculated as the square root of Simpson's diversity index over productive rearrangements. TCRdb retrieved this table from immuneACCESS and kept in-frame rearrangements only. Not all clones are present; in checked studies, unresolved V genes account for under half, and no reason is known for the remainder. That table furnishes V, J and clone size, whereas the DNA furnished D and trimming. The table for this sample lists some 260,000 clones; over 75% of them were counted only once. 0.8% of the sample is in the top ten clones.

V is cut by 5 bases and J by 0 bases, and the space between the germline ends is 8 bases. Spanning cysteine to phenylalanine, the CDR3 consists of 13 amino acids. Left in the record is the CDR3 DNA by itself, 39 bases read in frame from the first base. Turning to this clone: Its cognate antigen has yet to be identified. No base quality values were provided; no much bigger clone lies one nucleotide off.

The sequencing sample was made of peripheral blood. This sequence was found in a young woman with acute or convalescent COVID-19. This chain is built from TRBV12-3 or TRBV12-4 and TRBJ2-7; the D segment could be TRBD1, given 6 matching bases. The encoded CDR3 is CASSGDNSYEQYF. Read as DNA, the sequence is TGTGCCAGCAGTGGGGACAACTCCTACGAGCAGTACTTC.